Following are 30 T cell receptor beta chains from one sample sequenced in a study of blood T cell repertoires in COVID-19 (TCRdb year 2020). Library method: the immunoSEQ multiplex PCR assay. The immuneACCESS repertoire file appears here via TCRdb, limited to in-frame rearrangements. These files lack a portion of the clones; in checked studies, under half of the deficit traces to unresolved V genes, and the cause of the others is not known. This sample lists fewer than 250,000 clones; approximately 85% were detected once. The ten largest clones add up to approximately 9% of the sample. The material sequenced was PBMCs or T cells enriched from blood (not recorded which). The receptors come from a woman in her 50s with acute COVID-19.

The genes are TRBV18 and TRBJ2-7; 9 bases map to TRBD1. J was trimmed by 1 base and V by 2 bases; bases with no gene match: 9. This CDR3 is 17 amino acids long. Germline CDR1 is KGHSH and CDR2 is LQKENI. CDR3: CASSPKPGQGLSYEQYF. The CDR3 DNA sequence: TGTGCCAGCTCACCAAAGCCGGGACAGGGACTATCCTACGAGCAGTACTTC.

The chain carries TRBV5-1 and TRBJ2-7; 10 nucleotides match TRBD2. This CDR3 is built from 15 residues. Trimming cost V 2 bases and J 5 bases; bases outside gene matches: 7. Germline CDR1 SGHRS, CDR2 YFSETQ. CDR3 in amino acids: CASSLPLAGVDEQYF. For the CDR3, the DNA is TGCGCCAGCAGCTTACCTCTAGCGGGGGTTGACGAGCAGTACTTC.

The chain uses TRBV30 and TRBJ1-6, with D hard to call. This CDR3 spans 15 amino acids. CDR1 GTSNPN and CDR2 SVGIG come from the germline V gene (reference sequence). Trimming removed 0 bases at V and 6 bases at J, with 12 bases between. This chain's CDR3 is CAWSVGNSGNSPLHF. The CDR3 region has the DNA TGTGCCTGGAGTGTAGGTAACAGTGGTAATTCACCCCTCCACTTT.

The chain employs TRBV2 and TRBJ1-4; D unresolved. This CDR3 contains 13 residues. Per germline, CDR1 SNHLY and CDR2 FYNNEI. Trimming removed 6 bases from V and 6 bases from J, with 11 bases in between. CDR3 region: CASRGTRDEKLFF. CDR3 sequence (DNA): TGTGCCAGCAGAGGAACGAGGGATGAAAAACTGTTTTTT.

The chain combines TRBV6-5 with TRBJ1-1, with TRBD1 matching over 8 bases. The trim removed 6 bases at V and 1 base at J, leaving 7 bases unmatched. CDR3 length: 15 residues. Looked up from germline, CDR1 is MNHEY and CDR2 is SVGAGI. Written as DNA, the CDR3 is TGTGCCAGCAGGGACAGGGAGAGGTCGAACACTGAAGCTTTCTTT. This codes for CASRDRERSNTEAFF.

The V call is TRBV19, the J call TRBJ1-4; possibly TRBD1 for D (6 bases). The CDR3 is 14 amino acids. The V end was cut by 3 bases, the J end by 3 bases, with 8 bases between. Germline CDR1 is LNHDA and CDR2 is SQIVND (reference sequence). Written as DNA, the CDR3 is TGTGCCAGTAGTATTGGACAGTCTAATGAAAAACTGTTTTTT. Encoded protein: CASSIGQSNEKLFF.

This chain joins TRBV7-9 and TRBJ1-2; 7 bases agree with TRBD1. Germline CDR1 reads SEHNR; CDR2 reads FQNEAQ (reference sequence). The CDR3 has 14 amino acids. Germline trimming cut 1 base from V and 10 bases from J; bases unmatched to any gene: 9. This chain's CDR3 is CASSLGDRGQYYTF. In nucleotides, the CDR3 is TGTGCCAGCAGCTTAGGAGATAGGGGGCAATACTACACCTTC. Filled out from reference TRBV7-9 and TRBJ1-2, the complete variable domain reads DTGVSQNPRHKITKRGQNVTFRCDPISEHNRLYWYRQTLGQGPEFLTYFQNEAQLEKSRLLSDRFSAERPKGSFSTLEIQRTEQGDSAMYLCASSLGDRGQYYTFGSGTRLTVV.

The DNA for the CDR3 is TGCGCCAGCAGCTTGGAAAGGGGCGACACTGAAGCTTTCTTT. This codes for CASSLERGDTEAFF. The rearrangement joins TRBV5-1 to TRBJ1-1; D possibly corresponds to TRBD1 (5 bases). The CDR3 is 14 residues long. The germline CDR1 and CDR2 sequences are SGHRS and YFSETQ. The V end lost 0 bases, the J end lost 3 bases, and 9 bases lay between the germline ends.

This sequence joins TRBV18 and TRBJ1-1, with a possible D match to TRBD1 (5 bases). The CDR3 sequence is 13 residues long. Trimming took off 6 bases at V and 0 bases at J, with 8 bases between the two ends. Germline V gives CDR1 KGHSH, CDR2 LQKENI. The CDR3 reads CASSGGVNTEAFF. In DNA form, the CDR3 reads TGTGCCAGCTCGGGGGGTGTGAACACTGAAGCTTTCTTT.

The rearrangement uses TRBV3-1 (or the pseudogene TRBV3-2) and TRBJ2-1; D is ambiguous. Germline CDR1 LGHDT, CDR2 YNNKEL (reference sequence). Trimming cost V 1 base and J 5 bases, with 9 bases left between them. The CDR3 consists of 14 residues. As DNA, the CDR3 is TGTGCCAGCAGCCAAGGAGACAATGACAATGAGCAGTTCTTC. This translates into CASSQGDNDNEQFF.

The chain's CDR3 is CASSFQTGDSEAFF. For the CDR3, the DNA is TGTGCCAGCAGCTTCCAAACAGGGGACAGTGAAGCTTTCTTT. The J gene is TRBJ1-1, the V gene TRBV7-8; 7 positions match TRBD1. The V segment lost 3 bases and the J segment 7 bases; nucleotides outside the gene matches: 8. This CDR3 comprises 14 residues. The V gene's germline CDR1 is SGHVS and CDR2 FQNEAQ.

J is TRBJ1-6 and V is TRBV7-9; 7 bases map to TRBD1. The germline V gene has CDR1 SEHNR and CDR2 FQNEAQ (reference sequence). The V gene end was trimmed by 5 bases and the J gene end by 6 bases; junction bases not matched to a gene: 13. This CDR3 comprises 17 residues. The CDR3 region has the DNA TGTGCCAGCAGCCACACCGGGACAGATGATATTAATTCACCCCTCCACTTT. Its protein is CASSHTGTDDINSPLHF.

This chain connects TRBV14 to TRBJ1-4; no reliable D call. The length of the CDR3 is 15 residues. CDR1 is SGHDN and CDR2 is FVKESK in the germline V gene. V lost 1 base and J 3 bases, leaving 9 bases between the germline ends. As DNA, the CDR3 is TGTGCCAGCAGCCAAGGGGCCGGGGCTAATGAAAAACTGTTTTTT. Its protein product is CASSQGAGANEKLFF.

This rearrangement joins TRBV6-2 or TRBV6-3 to TRBJ1-1, with D unclear. Germline V CDR1 and CDR2: MNHEY, SVGEGT. The CDR3 length is 12 residues. Trimming took off 2 bases at V and 8 bases at J, with 9 bases between the two ends. CDR3 in amino acids: CASSYTQAEAFF. Written as DNA, the CDR3 is TGTGCCAGCAGTTACACTCAGGCCGAAGCTTTCTTT.

This chain connects TRBV18 to TRBJ1-1; D is unresolved. The CDR3 has 15 residues. Germline lookup yields CDR1 KGHSH and CDR2 LQKENI. V dropped 2 bases and J dropped 0 bases, with 10 bases sitting between them. The CDR3 sequence is CASSPGRVVNTEAFF. Written as DNA, the CDR3 is TGTGCCAGCTCACCAGGGAGGGTCGTGAACACTGAAGCTTTCTTT. Based on the CDR3 plus reference TRBV18 and TRBJ1-1, the full variable domain is NAGVMQNPRHLVRRRGQEARLRCSPMKGHSHVYWYRQLPEEGLKFMVYLQKENIIDESGMPKERFSAEFPKEGPSILRIQQVVRGDSAAYFCASSPGRVVNTEAFFGQGTRLTVV.

There are many counts of this clone. This rearrangement joins TRBV19 to TRBJ1-2, with a weak D call TRBD1 (6 bases). CDR1 is LNHDA, CDR2 SQIVND, per germline (reference sequence). This CDR3 has 14 amino acids. V was trimmed by 7 bases and J by 4 bases, leaving 16 bases between them. The chain's CDR3 is CASIRDTSGYGYTF. For the CDR3, the DNA is TGTGCCAGTATCCGGGACACCTCTGGCTATGGCTACACCTTC.

V is TRBV4-1 and J is TRBJ1-4, with D perhaps TRBD1 (5 bases). Trimming took off 4 bases at V and 4 bases at J, with 10 bases between the two ends. CDR3 length: 14 amino acids. Looked up from germline, CDR1 is MGHRA and CDR2 is YSYEKL. The CDR3 DNA sequence: TGCGCCAGCAGCCTGACAGCGATTAATGAAAAACTGTTTTTT. Encoded protein: CASSLTAINEKLFF.

This clone was picked up a small number of times. V is TRBV11-2 and J is TRBJ1-4; TRBD1 might be the D (6 bases). This CDR3 is built from 17 residues. CDR1 and CDR2 from the germline V gene are SGHAT and FQNNGV. V was shortened by 5 bases and J by 8 bases, with 24 bases between the two germline ends. DNA for the CDR3: TGTGCCAGCAGCCCCGACAGGACCCTAAGGTGGGGAGAAAAACTGTTTTTT. It translates to CASSPDRTLRWGEKLFF.

This clone was observed a few times. The CDR3 here is CASSLSRDRWYEQYF. In nucleotides, the CDR3 is TGTGCCAGCAGTTTATCCCGGGACAGGTGGTACGAGCAGTACTTC. V is TRBV27 and J is TRBJ2-7; 8 bases agree with TRBD1. The junction had 5 bases not matched to a gene; V was cut back by 0 bases and J by 4 bases. Germline V gives CDR1 MNHEY, CDR2 SMNVEV (reference sequence). This CDR3 is 15 amino acids long.

The chain is built from TRBV19 and TRBJ2-1, with TRBD2 matching 7 bases. CDR1 is LNHDA and CDR2 is SQIVND in the germline V gene (reference sequence). CDR3 length: 18 residues. The junction had 21 bases not matched to a gene; V was cut back by 5 bases and J by 8 bases. The CDR3 protein is CASSSLHTSVGPVDEQFF. The CDR3 DNA sequence: TGTGCCAGTAGTTCCCTCCATACTAGCGTCGGGCCTGTGGATGAGCAGTTCTTC.

The V and J genes are TRBV21-1 and TRBJ1-1; TRBD1, the D gene given by the table, was not confirmed from the DNA. TRBV21-1 is flagged as a pseudogene. This CDR3 has 14 amino acids. The CDR3 is CASSKAARNTEAFF. CDR3 DNA sequence: TGTGCCAGCAGCAAAGCGGCCAGGAACACTGAAGCTTTCTTT.

The rearrangement links TRBV15 to TRBJ1-2, with a weak D call TRBD1 (6 bases). The CDR3 spans 14 residues. CDR1 and CDR2 (germline): LNHNV, YYDKDF (reference sequence). V was pared by 1 base and J by 6 bases, with 12 bases between. CDR3 bases: TGTGCCACCAGCAGAGTCTCGGGGGGCGATGGCTACACCTTC. This translates into CATSRVSGGDGYTF.

This chain uses TRBV5-1 with TRBJ2-1; TRBD2 matches 12 bases. This CDR3 contains 16 residues. From germline, CDR1 is SGHRS and CDR2 YFSETQ. The V segment lost 4 bases and the J segment 4 bases; nucleotides outside the gene matches: 6. CDR3 in DNA: TGCGCCAGCAGCGCCCCTAGCGGGGGGGTTTACAATGAGCAGTTCTTC. It is translated as CASSAPSGGVYNEQFF.

The chain is built from TRBV30 and TRBJ1-4; the D gene is possibly TRBD1 (6 bases). Germline CDR1 and CDR2: GTSNPN and SVGIG (reference sequence). The V end was cut by 6 bases, the J end by 5 bases, with 10 bases between. The length of the CDR3 is 12 residues. The DNA for the CDR3 is TGTGCCTGCAGGGGTAGAAATGAAAAACTGTTTTTT. As protein: CACRGRNEKLFF. The full variable domain, completed using reference TRBV30 and TRBJ1-4, is SQTIHQWPATLVQPVGSPLSLECTVEGTSNPNLYWYRQAAGRGLQLLFYSVGIGQISSEVPQNLSASRPQDRQFILSSKKLLLSDSGFYLCACRGRNEKLFFGSGTQLSVL.

The V and J genes are TRBV30 and TRBJ1-6; the D gene is possibly TRBD1 (5 bases). Germline V CDR1 and CDR2: GTSNPN, SVGIG (reference sequence). The CDR3 totals 14 residues. V was pared by 2 bases and J by 7 bases, with 12 bases between. The CDR3 DNA reads as TGTGCCTGGAGTAGTCTGCAGGGAAATTCACCCCTCCACTTT. Encoded protein: CAWSSLQGNSPLHF.

The V gene is TRBV7-2, the J gene TRBJ1-3, with TRBD1 as a possible D gene (6 bases). CDR1 and CDR2 from the germline V gene are SGHTA and FQGNSA. CDR3 size: 16 residues. Trimming left V 5 bases short and J 0 bases short, with 14 bases between. CDR3 amino acids: CASSIQSGASGNTIYF. The CDR3 bases are TGTGCCAGCAGCATTCAATCAGGGGCCTCTGGAAACACCATATATTTT. Full variable domain (remainder filled in from reference TRBV7-2 and TRBJ1-3): GAGVSQSPSNKVTEKGKDVELRCDPISGHTALYWYRQSLGQGLEFLIYFQGNSAPDKSGLPSDRFSAERTGGSVSTLTIQRTQQEDSAVYLCASSIQSGASGNTIYFGEGSWLTVV.

The J gene is TRBJ1-2, the V gene TRBV19; 7 positions match TRBD1. V lost 4 bases and J lost 4; bases outside the gene matches: 6. Per germline, CDR1 LNHDA and CDR2 SQIVND (reference sequence). The CDR3 runs 14 residues. For the CDR3, the DNA is TGTGCCAGTAGTAGCGCAGGGGGGAGCTATGGCTACACCTTC. Its protein is CASSSAGGSYGYTF.

The chain is built from TRBV6-2 or TRBV6-3 and TRBJ2-3; D call uncertain. The CDR3 contains 16 residues. The germline V gene encodes CDR1 MNHEY and CDR2 SVGEGT. V gave up 4 bases and J gave up 0 bases, with 14 bases separating them. CDR3 nucleotide sequence: TGTGCCAGCAGTTTTACAACCTCGACTAGCACAGATACGCAGTATTTT. The encoded protein is CASSFTTSTSTDTQYF.

V gene TRBV19 combines with J gene TRBJ2-2; D is perhaps TRBD2 (6 bases). Germline CDR1 LNHDA, CDR2 SQIVND (reference sequence). The CDR3 runs 14 residues. Between the trimmed V and J ends, which lost 6 bases and 1 base, there was a span of 9 bases. The CDR3 bases are TGTGCCAGTAGGCCGGAGGGGAACACCGGGGAGCTGTTTTTT. Its translation: CASRPEGNTGELFF.

Many counts were recorded for this clone. This chain connects TRBV27 to TRBJ2-3; 8 nucleotides agree with TRBD2. J was trimmed by 2 bases and V by 6 bases; bases with no gene match: 10. CDR1 and CDR2 from the germline V gene are MNHEY and SMNVEV (reference sequence). The CDR3 consists of 16 residues. The CDR3 nucleotides are TGTGCCAGCAGCCCGGGCGGGGGGCCGTCCACAGATACGCAGTATTTT. Amino acid sequence: CASSPGGGPSTDTQYF.